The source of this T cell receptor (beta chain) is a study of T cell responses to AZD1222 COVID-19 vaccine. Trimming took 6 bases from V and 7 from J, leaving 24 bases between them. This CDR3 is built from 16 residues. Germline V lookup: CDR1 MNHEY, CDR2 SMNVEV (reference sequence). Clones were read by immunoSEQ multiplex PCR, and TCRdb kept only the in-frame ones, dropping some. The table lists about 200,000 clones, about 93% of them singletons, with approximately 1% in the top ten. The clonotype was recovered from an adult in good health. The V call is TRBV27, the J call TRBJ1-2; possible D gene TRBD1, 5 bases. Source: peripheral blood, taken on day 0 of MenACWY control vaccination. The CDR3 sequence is CASRPGGTFIPFGYTF. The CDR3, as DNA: TGTGCCAGCAGGCCGGGGGGTACATTTATCCCCTTTGGCTACACCTTC.